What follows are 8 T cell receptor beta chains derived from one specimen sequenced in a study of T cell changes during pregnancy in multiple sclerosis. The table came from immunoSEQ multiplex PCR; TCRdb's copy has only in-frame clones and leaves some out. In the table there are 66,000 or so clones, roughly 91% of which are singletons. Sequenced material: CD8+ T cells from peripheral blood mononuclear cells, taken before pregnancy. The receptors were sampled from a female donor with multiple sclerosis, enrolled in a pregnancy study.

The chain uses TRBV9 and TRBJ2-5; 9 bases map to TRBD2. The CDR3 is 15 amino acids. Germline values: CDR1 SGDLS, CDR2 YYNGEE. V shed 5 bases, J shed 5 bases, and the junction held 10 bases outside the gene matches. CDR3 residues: CASSPIAGAVETQYF. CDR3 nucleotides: TGTGCCAGCAGTCCTATAGCGGGGGCCGTGGAGACCCAGTACTTC.

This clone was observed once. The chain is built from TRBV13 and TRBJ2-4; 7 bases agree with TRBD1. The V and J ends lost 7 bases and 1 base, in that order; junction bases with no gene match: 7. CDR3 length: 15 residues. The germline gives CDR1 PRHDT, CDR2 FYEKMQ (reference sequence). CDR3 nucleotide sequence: TGTGCCAGCACCTCTTCGGGACAGGCCAAAAACATTCAGTACTTC. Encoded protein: CASTSSGQAKNIQYF.

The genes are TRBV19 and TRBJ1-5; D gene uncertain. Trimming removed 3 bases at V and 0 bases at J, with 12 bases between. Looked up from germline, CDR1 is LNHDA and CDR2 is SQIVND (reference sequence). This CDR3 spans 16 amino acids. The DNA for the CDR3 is TGTGCCAGTAGTATGGGCTGGTTGAATAGCAATCAGCCCCAGCATTTT. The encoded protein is CASSMGWLNSNQPQHF. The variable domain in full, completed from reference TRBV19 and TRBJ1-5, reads DGGITQSPKYLFRKEGQNVTLSCEQNLNHDAMYWYRQDPGQGLRLIYYSQIVNDFQKGDIAEGYSVSREKKESFPLTVTSAQKNPTAFYLCASSMGWLNSNQPQHFGDGTRLSIL.

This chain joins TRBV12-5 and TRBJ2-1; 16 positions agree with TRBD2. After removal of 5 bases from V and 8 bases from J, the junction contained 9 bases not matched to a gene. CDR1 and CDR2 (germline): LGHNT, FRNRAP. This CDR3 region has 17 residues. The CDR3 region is CASGTGLAGGSGDEQFF. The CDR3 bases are TGTGCTAGTGGTACGGGACTAGCGGGGGGGTCAGGCGATGAGCAGTTCTTC.

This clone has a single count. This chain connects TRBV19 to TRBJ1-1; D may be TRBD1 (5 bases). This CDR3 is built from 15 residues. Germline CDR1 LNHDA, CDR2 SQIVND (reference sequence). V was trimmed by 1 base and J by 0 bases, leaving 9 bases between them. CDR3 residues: CASSIGAGMNTEAFF. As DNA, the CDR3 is TGTGCCAGTAGTATAGGTGCAGGGATGAACACTGAAGCTTTCTTT.

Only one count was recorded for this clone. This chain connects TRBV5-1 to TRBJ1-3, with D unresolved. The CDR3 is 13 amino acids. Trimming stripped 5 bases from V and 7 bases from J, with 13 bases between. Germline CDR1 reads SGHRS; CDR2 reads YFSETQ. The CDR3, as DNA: TGCGCCAGCAGTCGGGATCTCGAGAACACCATATATTTT. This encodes CASSRDLENTIYF. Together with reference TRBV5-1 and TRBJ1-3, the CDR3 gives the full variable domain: KAGVTQTPRYLIKTRGQQVTLSCSPISGHRSVSWYQQTPGQGLQFLFEYFSETQRNKGNFPGRFSGRQFSNSRSEMNVSTLELGDSALYLCASSRDLENTIYFGEGSWLTVV.

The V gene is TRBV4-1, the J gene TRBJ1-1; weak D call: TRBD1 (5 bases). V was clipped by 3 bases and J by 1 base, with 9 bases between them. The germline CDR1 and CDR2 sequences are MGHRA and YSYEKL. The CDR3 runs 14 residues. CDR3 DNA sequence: TGCGCCAGCAGCCAGGGGCAGGGGAACACTGAAGCTTTCTTT. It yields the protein CASSQGQGNTEAFF.

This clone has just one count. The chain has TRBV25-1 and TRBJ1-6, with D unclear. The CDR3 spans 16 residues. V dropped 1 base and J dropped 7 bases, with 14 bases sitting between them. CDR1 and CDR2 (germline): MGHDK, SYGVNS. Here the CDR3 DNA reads TGTGCCAGCAGTGAATTCTTAAGCACCGAAAATTCACCCCTCCACTTT. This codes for CASSEFLSTENSPLHF.